This T cell receptor beta chain is drawn from a study of T cells after yellow fever vaccination. On the study more broadly: The SMART-Seq v4 Ultra Low Input method served to prepare the low-cell-number fractions.

Overall study findings and caveats: Abundant bulk-population clonotypes could contaminate the FACS-sorted repertoires. Reappearance after the booster was observed for most primary-vaccination clones (about 96% CD4, less than 90% CD8).

They built TCR cDNA with 5'RACE template switching, a step that put in a universal primer site and UMIs. One entry per CDR3 protein results from TCRdb running MiXCR on the 5' RACE reads. The sample contains some 340,000 distinct CDR3 sequences, around 11% of which appear only once. Turning to this clonotype: Its antigen remains unidentified.

The length of the CDR3 is 15 residues. V gave up 1 base and J gave up 0 bases, with 9 bases separating them. The V gene's germline CDR1 is SGHNT and CDR2 YYREEE (reference sequence). The input for sequencing was CD4+ T cells sorted from PBMCs, taken 45 days after the yellow fever booster vaccination. This receptor was obtained from a man younger than 35 who received the YFV17D yellow fever vaccine. The J gene is TRBJ2-3, the V gene TRBV5-4, with D uncertain. CDR3 region: CASSLIGASTDTQYF. For the CDR3, the DNA is TGTGCCAGCAGCTTGATCGGTGCTAGCACAGATACGCAGTATTTT.